This TCR beta chain was captured in a study of control samples from healthy donors and cancer patients. The V gene lost 0 bases and the J gene lost 14 bases, with 17 bases spanning the gap. CDR1 is SGHRS and CDR2 is YFSETQ in the germline V gene. The CDR3 has 13 amino acids. Measured with immunoSEQ multiplex PCR; TCRdb has only the in-frame clones, and not every one. Of around 90,000 clones listed, about 89% are singletons. The rearrangement joins TRBV5-1 to TRBJ1-2; D is possibly TRBD1 (5 bases). This receptor was obtained from a man younger than 45 in good health. The specimen sequenced was blood. This CDR3 is CASSLVAGPGGTF. The CDR3 DNA follows: TGCGCCAGCAGCTTGGTTGCAGGGCCGGGAGGGACCTTC.